The text below deals with one T cell receptor (beta chain). The data belong to a study of blood T cell repertoires in COVID-19. Assay used: immunoSEQ multiplex PCR; TCRdb lists only in-frame clones, some missing. The repertoire holds 200,000 to 250,000 clones, 70% to 85% seen once, with 15% in the top ten. CDR3 size: 15 residues. Trimming removed 6 bases from V and 8 bases from J; junction bases left unmatched: 10. Per the germline V gene, CDR1 is KGHDR and CDR2 is SFDVKD. The source material was PBMCs or T cells enriched from blood (not recorded which). This sequence joins TRBV24-1 and TRBJ2-1; 9 nucleotides align to TRBD1. The source of this sequence is a man between 35 and 55 years old who had recovered from COVID-19. This CDR3 is CATSHRDRDLDEQFF. The CDR3 DNA sequence: TGTGCCACCAGTCACCGGGACAGGGATTTGGATGAGCAGTTCTTC.